Listed below are T cell receptor beta chains from one sample, sequenced in a study of blood T cell repertoires in COVID-19. Sequencing was performed with immunoSEQ multiplex PCR; in TCRdb, only in-frame clones are kept and a portion is missing. The sample yields fewer than 600,000 clones, roughly nine tenths seen once. The sample comprised peripheral blood. These TCRs come from a man younger than 35 with COVID-19, enrolled during active disease. The CDR3 runs from the conserved cysteine through the conserved F or W. Each record gives: clone size, V gene, D gene, J gene, CDR3 DNA, CDR3 protein. A D gene is named only where the DNA matches it firmly. Some rows mark clone size as missing; the rest say once, few, many or name a class of expanded clone.

>.|TRBV3-1/TRBV3-2|.|TRBJ1-6
TGTGCCAGCAGCCAAGATAGGAGGGGTAATTCACCCCTCCACTTT
CASSQDRRGNSPLHF
>.|TRBV4-2|TRBD2|TRBJ2-3
TGTGCCAGCAGCCAAGTAAAGTCGGGGGGGCCGAAGTATTTT
CASSQVKSGGPKYF
>.|TRBV3-1/TRBV3-2|.|TRBJ2-3
TGTGCCGGCAGCCAAGATTCGGATACGCAGTATTTT
CAGSQDSDTQYF
>.|TRBV5-1|TRBD1|TRBJ2-2
TGCGCCAGCAGCTGGACGCAGGGGGCTAGCACCGGGGAGCTGTTTTTT
CASSWTQGASTGELFF
>.|TRBV12-3/TRBV12-4|.|TRBJ2-2
TGTGCCAGCAGTCTCCGGGACTGGGGGGAGCTGTTTTTT
CASSLRDWGELFF
>.|TRBV29-1|TRBD1|TRBJ2-5
TGCAGCGGAAAGCGACAGGGGGGGAAGACCCAGTACTTC
CSGKRQGGKTQYF
>.|TRBV24-1|TRBD1|TRBJ1-1
TGTGCCACCAAAGGAAATAGGGGGCCGAACACTGAAGCTTTCTTT
CATKGNRGPNTEAFF
>once|TRBV24-1|TRBD2|TRBJ2-7
TGTGCCACCACCGAGCGGGAGCTACCCTACGAGCAGTACTTC
CATTERELPYEQYF
>.|TRBV7-9|TRBD1|TRBJ1-2
TGTGCCAGCAGCTTTGACCGGACAGGCTATGGCTACACCTTC
CASSFDRTGYGYTF
>.|TRBV5-1|TRBD2|TRBJ2-1
TGCGCCAGCAGCTTTAAGCGGGAAGGCTACAATGAGCAGTTCTTC
CASSFKREGYNEQFF
>.|TRBV11-3|TRBD2|TRBJ2-2
TGTGCCAGCAGCGACGGGAGGGAGGGGACCGGGGAGCTGTTTTTT
CASSDGREGTGELFF
>.|TRBV6-6|TRBD2|TRBJ2-7
TGTGCCAGCAGTTACCCGACTAGCGGGAGCTACGAGCAGTACTTC
CASSYPTSGSYEQYF
>.|TRBV2|.|TRBJ2-7
TGTGCCAGCGAGGGCCCAGAGGCGTACGAGCAGTACTTC
CASEGPEAYEQYF
>.|TRBV6-5|TRBD2|TRBJ2-3
TGTGCCAGCAGTCCGACTAGCGGATTCACAGATACGCAGTATTTT
CASSPTSGFTDTQYF
>.|TRBV27|.|TRBJ2-2
TGTGCCAGCAGACCACAGGGAGGGATCACCGGGGAGCTGTTTTTT
CASRPQGGITGELFF
>.|TRBV7-2|TRBD2|TRBJ2-1
TGTGCCAGCAGCCGGGACTACTTCTACAATGAGCAGTTCTTC
CASSRDYFYNEQFF